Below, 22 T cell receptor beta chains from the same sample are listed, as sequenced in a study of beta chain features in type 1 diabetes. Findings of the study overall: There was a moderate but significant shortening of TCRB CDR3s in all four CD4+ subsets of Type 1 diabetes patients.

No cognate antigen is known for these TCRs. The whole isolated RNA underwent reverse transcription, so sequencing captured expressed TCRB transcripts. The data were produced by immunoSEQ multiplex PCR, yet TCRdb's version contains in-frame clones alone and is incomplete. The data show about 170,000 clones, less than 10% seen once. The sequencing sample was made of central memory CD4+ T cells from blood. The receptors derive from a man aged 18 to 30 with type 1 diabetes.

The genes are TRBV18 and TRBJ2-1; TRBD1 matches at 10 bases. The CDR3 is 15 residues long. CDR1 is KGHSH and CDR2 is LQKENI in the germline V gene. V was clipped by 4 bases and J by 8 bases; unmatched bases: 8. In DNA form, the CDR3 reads TGTGCCAGCTCACTCCGGACAGGGGGTGTCGATGAGCAGTTCTTC. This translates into CASSLRTGGVDEQFF.

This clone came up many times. CDR3 protein: CASAFGQANTEAFF. The CDR3 DNA is TGTGCCAGCGCGTTCGGACAGGCTAACACTGAAGCTTTCTTT. The V gene is TRBV2, the J gene TRBJ1-1, with 7 bases matching TRBD1. Trimming took 8 bases from V and 2 from J; bases not matched to a gene: 8. This CDR3 contains 14 residues. From germline, CDR1 is SNHLY and CDR2 FYNNEI.

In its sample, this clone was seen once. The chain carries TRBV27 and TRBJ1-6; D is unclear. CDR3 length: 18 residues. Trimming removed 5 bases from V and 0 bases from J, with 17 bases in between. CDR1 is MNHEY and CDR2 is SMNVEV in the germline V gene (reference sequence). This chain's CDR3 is CASSPSPGTSSYNSPLHF. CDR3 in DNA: TGTGCCAGCAGTCCGTCCCCGGGTACTAGCTCCTATAATTCACCCCTCCACTTT.

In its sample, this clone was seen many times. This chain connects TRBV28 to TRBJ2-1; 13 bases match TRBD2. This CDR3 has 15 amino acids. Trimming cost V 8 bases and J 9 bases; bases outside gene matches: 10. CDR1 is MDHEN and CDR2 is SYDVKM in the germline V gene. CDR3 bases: TGTGCCAGCTATCTCGGGACTAGCGGGACAACTGAGCAGTTCTTC. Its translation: CASYLGTSGTTEQFF.

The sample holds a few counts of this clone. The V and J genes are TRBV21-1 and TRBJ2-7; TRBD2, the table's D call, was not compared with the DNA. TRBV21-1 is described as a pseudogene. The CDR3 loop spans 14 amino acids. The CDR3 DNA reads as TGTGCCAGCAGCCAATTAGTGAGCGAGGACGAGCAGTACTTC. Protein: CASSQLVSEDEQYF.

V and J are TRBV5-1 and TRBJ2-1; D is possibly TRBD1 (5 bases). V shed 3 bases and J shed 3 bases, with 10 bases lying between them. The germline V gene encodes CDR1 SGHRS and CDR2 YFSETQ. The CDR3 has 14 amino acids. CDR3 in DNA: TGCGCCAGCAGCTGGCCTGACAGCTACAATGAGCAGTTCTTC. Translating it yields CASSWPDSYNEQFF.

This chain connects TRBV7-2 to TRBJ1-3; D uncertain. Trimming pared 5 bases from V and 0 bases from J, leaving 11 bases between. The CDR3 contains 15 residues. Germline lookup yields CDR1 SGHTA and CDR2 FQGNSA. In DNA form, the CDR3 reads TGTGCCAGCAGCCCCCGGCCGGGCTCTGGAAACACCATATATTTT. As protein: CASSPRPGSGNTIYF. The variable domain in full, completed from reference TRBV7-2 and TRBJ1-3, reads GAGVSQSPSNKVTEKGKDVELRCDPISGHTALYWYRQSLGQGLEFLIYFQGNSAPDKSGLPSDRFSAERTGGSVSTLTIQRTQQEDSAVYLCASSPRPGSGNTIYFGEGSWLTVV.

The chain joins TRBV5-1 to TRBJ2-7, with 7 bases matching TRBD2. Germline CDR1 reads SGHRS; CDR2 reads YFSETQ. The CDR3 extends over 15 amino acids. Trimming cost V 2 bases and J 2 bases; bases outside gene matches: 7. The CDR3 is CASSFASGATYEQYF. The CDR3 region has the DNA TGCGCCAGCAGCTTTGCTAGCGGAGCGACCTACGAGCAGTACTTC.

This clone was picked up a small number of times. CDR3 DNA sequence: TGTGCCAGCAACGTAGCGGGGGGCGACTCCTACGAGCAGTACTTC. It translates to CASNVAGGDSYEQYF. The chain recombines TRBV28 with TRBJ2-5; 10 positions agree with TRBD2. The J call may not be correct, given that the DNA end is closer to TRBJ2-7. Germline values: CDR1 MDHEN, CDR2 SYDVKM. The CDR3 totals 15 residues.

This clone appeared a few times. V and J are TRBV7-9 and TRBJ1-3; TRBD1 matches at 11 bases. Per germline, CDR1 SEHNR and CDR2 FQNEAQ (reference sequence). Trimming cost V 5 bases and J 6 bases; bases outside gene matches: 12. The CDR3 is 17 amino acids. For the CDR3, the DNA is TGTGCCAGCAGCCCCCGGGCCGGGACAGGGGGAGAAAACACCATATATTTT. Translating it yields CASSPRAGTGGENTIYF.

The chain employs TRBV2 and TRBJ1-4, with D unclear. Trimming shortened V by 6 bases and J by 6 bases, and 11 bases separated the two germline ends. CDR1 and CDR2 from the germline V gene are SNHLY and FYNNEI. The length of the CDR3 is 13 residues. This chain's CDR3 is CASRLLLDEKLFF. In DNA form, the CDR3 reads TGTGCCAGCAGACTACTTCTCGATGAAAAACTGTTTTTT. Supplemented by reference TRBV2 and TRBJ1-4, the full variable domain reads EPEVTQTPSHQVTQMGQEVILRCVPISNHLYFYWYRQILGQKVEFLVSFYNNEISEKSEIFDDQFSVERPDGSNFTLKIRSTKLEDSAMYFCASRLLLDEKLFFGSGTQLSVL.

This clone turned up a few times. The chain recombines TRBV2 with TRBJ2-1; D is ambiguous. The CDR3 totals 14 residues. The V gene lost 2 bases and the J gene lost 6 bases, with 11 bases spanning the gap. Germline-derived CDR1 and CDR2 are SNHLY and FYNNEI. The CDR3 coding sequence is TGTGCCAGCAGTGAAAGAGTTCGGTTCAATGAGCAGTTCTTC. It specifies CASSERVRFNEQFF.

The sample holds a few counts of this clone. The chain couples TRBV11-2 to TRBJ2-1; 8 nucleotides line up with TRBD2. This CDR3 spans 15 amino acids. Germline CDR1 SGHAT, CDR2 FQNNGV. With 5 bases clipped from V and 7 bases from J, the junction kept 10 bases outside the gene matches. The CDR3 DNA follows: TGTGCCAGCAGCCGACTAGCGTTGTGGGAAAATGAGCAGTTCTTC. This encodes CASSRLALWENEQFF.

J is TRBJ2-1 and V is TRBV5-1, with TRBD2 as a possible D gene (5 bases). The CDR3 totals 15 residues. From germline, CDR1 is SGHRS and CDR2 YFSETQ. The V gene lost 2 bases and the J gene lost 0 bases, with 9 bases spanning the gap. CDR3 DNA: TGCGCCAGCAGCTTAGCGGTCTCCTCCTACAATGAGCAGTTCTTC. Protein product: CASSLAVSSYNEQFF.

CDR3 bases: TGCGCCAGCAGCTTGGTCGCGGAGAACTATGGCTACACCTTC. This gives the protein CASSLVAENYGYTF. The V call is TRBV5-1, the J call TRBJ1-2; D gene unclear. Trimming pared 0 bases from V and 2 bases from J, leaving 8 bases between. CDR1 is SGHRS, CDR2 YFSETQ, per germline. The CDR3 consists of 14 residues.

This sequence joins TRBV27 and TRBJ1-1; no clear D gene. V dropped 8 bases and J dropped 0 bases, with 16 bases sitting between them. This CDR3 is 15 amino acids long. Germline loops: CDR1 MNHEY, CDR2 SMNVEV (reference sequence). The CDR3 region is CASRLGTAMNTEAFF. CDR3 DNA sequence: TGTGCCAGCCGCCTTGGTACAGCTATGAACACTGAAGCTTTCTTT.

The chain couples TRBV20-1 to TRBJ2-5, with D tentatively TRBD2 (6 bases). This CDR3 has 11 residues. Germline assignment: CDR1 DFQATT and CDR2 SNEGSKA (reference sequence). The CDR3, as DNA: TGCACGATGGGAGGCCAAGAGACCCAGTACTTC. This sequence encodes CTMGGQETQYF.

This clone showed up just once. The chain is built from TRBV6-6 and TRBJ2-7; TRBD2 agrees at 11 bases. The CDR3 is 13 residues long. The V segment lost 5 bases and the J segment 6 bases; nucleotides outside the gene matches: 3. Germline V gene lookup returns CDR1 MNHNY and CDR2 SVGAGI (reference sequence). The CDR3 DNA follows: TGTGCCAGCAGTCTAGCGGGGGGCCGCGAGCAGTACTTC. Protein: CASSLAGGREQYF.

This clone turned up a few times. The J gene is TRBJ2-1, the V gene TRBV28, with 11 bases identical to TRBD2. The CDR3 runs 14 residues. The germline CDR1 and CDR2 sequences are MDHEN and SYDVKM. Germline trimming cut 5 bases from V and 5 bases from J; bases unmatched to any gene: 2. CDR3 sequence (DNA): TGTGCCAGCAGTCTAGCGGGAGGACACAATGAGCAGTTCTTC. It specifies CASSLAGGHNEQFF. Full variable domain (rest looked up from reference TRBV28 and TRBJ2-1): DVKVTQSSRYLVKRTGEKVFLECVQDMDHENMFWYRQDPGLGLRLIYFSYDVKMKEKGDIPEGYSVSREKKERFSLILESASTNQTSMYLCASSLAGGHNEQFFGPGTRLTVL.

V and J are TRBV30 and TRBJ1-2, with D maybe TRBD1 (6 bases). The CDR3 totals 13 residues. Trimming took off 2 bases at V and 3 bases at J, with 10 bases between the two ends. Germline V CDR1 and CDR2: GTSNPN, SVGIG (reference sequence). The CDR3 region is CAWSPGVHYGYTF. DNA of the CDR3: TGTGCCTGGAGTCCAGGGGTACACTATGGCTACACCTTC. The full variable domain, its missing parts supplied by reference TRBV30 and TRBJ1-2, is SQTIHQWPATLVQPVGSPLSLECTVEGTSNPNLYWYRQAAGRGLQLLFYSVGIGQISSEVPQNLSASRPQDRQFILSSKKLLLSDSGFYLCAWSPGVHYGYTFGSGTRLTVV.

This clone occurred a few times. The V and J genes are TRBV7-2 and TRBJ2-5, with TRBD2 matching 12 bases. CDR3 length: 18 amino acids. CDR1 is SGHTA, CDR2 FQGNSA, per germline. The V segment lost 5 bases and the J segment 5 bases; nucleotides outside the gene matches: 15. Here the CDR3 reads CASSPYSILAGGGETQYF. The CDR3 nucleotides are TGTGCCAGCAGCCCTTATTCAATTCTAGCGGGGGGGGGCGAGACCCAGTACTTC.

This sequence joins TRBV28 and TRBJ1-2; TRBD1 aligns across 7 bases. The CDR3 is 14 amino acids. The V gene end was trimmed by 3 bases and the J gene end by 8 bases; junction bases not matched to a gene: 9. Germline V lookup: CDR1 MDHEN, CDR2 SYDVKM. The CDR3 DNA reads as TGTGCCAGCAGTTTGCGCACAGGGGTGGAAGGCTACACCTTC. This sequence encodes CASSLRTGVEGYTF.